This is a list of T cell receptor beta chains from one sample in a study of cytomegalovirus exposure and HLA in healthy donors. Clones were sequenced by immunoSEQ multiplex PCR, and TCRdb holds only the in-frame ones, with some missing. The profile shows more than 95,000 clones, over 70% of them singletons. The material sequenced was PBMCs. All receptors derive from a male donor in good health and CMV-seronegative. Both conserved end residues are part of each CDR3. The D gene is left open where the match is weak. Size tells how often a clone was seen (once, few, many) or the class of an expanded clone, and some rows leave it out.

J gene	V gene	D gene	clone size	CDR3 DNA	CDR3 protein
TRBJ2-2	TRBV30	TRBD2	once	TGTGCCTGGAGTAGCGGGAGGGACACCGGGGAGCTGTTTTTT	CAWSSGRDTGELFF
TRBJ2-7	TRBV2	TRBD2	.	TGTGCCAGCAGTGAACTAGCGGGACTGGAGTACTTC	CASSELAGLEYF
TRBJ1-4	TRBV6-4	.	.	TGTGCCAGCAGCGGGAACCATAATGAAAAACTGTTTTTT	CASSGNHNEKLFF
TRBJ1-3	TRBV30	.	.	TGTGCCTGGGCTACAGGGTTGTCTGGAAACACCATATATTTT	CAWATGLSGNTIYF
TRBJ2-1	TRBV19	.	.	TGTGCCAGCGGGAGCGGTGATTTCGAGCAGTTCTTC	CASGSGDFEQFF
TRBJ1-3	TRBV2	.	.	TGTGCCAGCAGTAATCTCCCTCAGGCCAGCTCTGGAAACACCATATATTTT	CASSNLPQASSGNTIYF
TRBJ2-1	TRBV7-6	.	once	TGTGCCAGCAGCTTAGGGCATCCTCCCTATGAGCAGTTCTTC	CASSLGHPPYEQFF
TRBJ2-7	TRBV7-6	.	.	TGTGCCAGCAGCTCTGCTCACGGGGGCGAGCAGTACTTC	CASSSAHGGEQYF
TRBJ2-1	TRBV7-2	TRBD2	.	TGTGCCAGCAGCTCACCCGGGACTAGCGGGAGAGGCACCTACAATGAGCAGTTCTTC	CASSSPGTSGRGTYNEQFF
TRBJ1-5	TRBV10-3	.	few	TGTGCCAGCAGTTATTTTCGGGGTTCTCAGCCCCAGCATTTT	CASSYFRGSQPQHF
TRBJ2-1	TRBV4-1	.	few	TGCGCCAGCAGCCAATCCTTTTCCCCTGAGCAGTTCTTC	CASSQSFSPEQFF
TRBJ2-1	TRBV7-2	.	.	TGTGCCAGCAGTCGGTACAATGAGCAGTTCTTC	CASSRYNEQFF
TRBJ1-5	TRBV18	TRBD1	.	TGTGCCAGCTCACAAACAGGGGCCCCAAATCAGCCCCAGCATTTT	CASSQTGAPNQPQHF
TRBJ1-1	TRBV21-1	.	.	TGTGCCAGCAGCTCCCCGGACAGGAGCATTATGAACACTGAAGCTTTCTTT	CASSSPDRSIMNTEAFF
TRBJ2-1	TRBV14	.	.	TGTGCCAGCAGCTCAAGGGAGTCCTACAATGAGCAGTTCTTC	CASSSRESYNEQFF
TRBJ2-1	TRBV19	.	.	TGTGCCAGTAGTATCCAGGGGGGATACAATGAGCAGTTCTTC	CASSIQGGYNEQFF
TRBJ2-3	TRBV11-3	TRBD2	.	TGTGCCAGCAGCTCTGGGACTAGCGGGGGCACAGATACGCAGTATTTT	CASSSGTSGGTDTQYF
TRBJ2-1	TRBV7-2	.	.	TGTGCCAGCAGCCTCTCCGCGCGGGGTGAGCAGTTCTTC	CASSLSARGEQFF
TRBJ2-5	TRBV5-7	TRBD2	.	TGTGCCAGCACTCCCCCCATGCGGGAGGGTGGTTGGCAGACCCAGTACTTC	CASTPPMREGGWQTQYF
TRBJ1-2	TRBV19	.	.	TGTGCCGGTGGACAGTGTAACTATGGCTACACCTTC	CAGGQCNYGYTF
TRBJ2-3	TRBV2	TRBD1	.	TGTGCCAGCAGGGAGGACAGGGCGACGCAGTATTTT	CASREDRATQYF
TRBJ2-1	TRBV29-1	TRBD2	.	TGCAGCGTTGAAGATCACTCGCCCGCGGGAGGATGGAATGAGCAGTTCTTC	CSVEDHSPAGGWNEQFF
TRBJ2-1	TRBV6-6	TRBD1	.	TGTGCCAGCAGGGAAGACAGGGGGCTGTACAATGAGCAGTTCTTC	CASREDRGLYNEQFF
TRBJ2-3	TRBV11-2	TRBD1	.	TGTGCCAGCAGCTTACGGCCGGGACAGGGGTGGAAAGATACGCAGTATTTT	CASSLRPGQGWKDTQYF
TRBJ1-1	TRBV28	TRBD1	few	TGTGCCAGCAACGCGGGACAGGGGGACACTGAAGCTTTCTTT	CASNAGQGDTEAFF
TRBJ2-3	TRBV9	TRBD2	.	TGTGCCAGCAGCGTAGGAACTAGCGGGAGTTGGGGCACAGATACGCAGTATTTT	CASSVGTSGSWGTDTQYF
TRBJ2-2	TRBV18	.	.	TGTGCCAGCTCACCACCGGGCAGTATCAACGGGGAGCTGTTTTTT	CASSPPGSINGELFF
TRBJ2-3	TRBV4-2	TRBD2	.	TGTGCCAGCAGCCAAGATGCGTCTAGCGGGATCACAGATACGCAGTATTTT	CASSQDASSGITDTQYF
TRBJ2-1	TRBV20-1	.	.	TGCAGTGCTAGCCAGGGAAATGAGCAGTTCTTC	CSASQGNEQFF
TRBJ2-2	TRBV7-9	TRBD1	once	TGTTCCAGCAGCTTAGTGGCAGGGGGCAACACCGGGGAGCTGTTTTTT	CSSSLVAGGNTGELFF
TRBJ2-7	TRBV7-9	TRBD2	many	TGTGCCAGCAGCTTAGGGACTAGTCCCTACGAGCAGTACTTC	CASSLGTSPYEQYF
TRBJ1-4	TRBV7-9	TRBD1	.	TGTGCCAGCAGCCGCAGGGGGCTGGGTGAAAAACTGTTTTTT	CASSRRGLGEKLFF
TRBJ1-3	TRBV9	TRBD1	once	TGTGCCAGCAGCCCTCAGGGGGCGGCTGGAAACACCATATATTTT	CASSPQGAAGNTIYF
TRBJ2-5	TRBV21-1	.	.	TGTGCCAGCAGCAAATCGGGGGGTTTGGAGACCCAGTACTTC	CASSKSGGLETQYF
TRBJ2-1	TRBV27	TRBD1	.	TGTGCCAGCGGGTACAGGGGGAATGAGCAGTTCTTC	CASGYRGNEQFF
TRBJ2-2	TRBV6-4	TRBD1	.	TGTGCCAGCAGCGCCGGACAGGGGGCACCAACCGGGGAGCTGTTTTTT	CASSAGQGAPTGELFF
TRBJ2-7	TRBV9	TRBD2	few	TGTGCCAGCAGCGGGGTTGGACTAGCGGGAAATTACGAGCAGTACTTC	CASSGVGLAGNYEQYF